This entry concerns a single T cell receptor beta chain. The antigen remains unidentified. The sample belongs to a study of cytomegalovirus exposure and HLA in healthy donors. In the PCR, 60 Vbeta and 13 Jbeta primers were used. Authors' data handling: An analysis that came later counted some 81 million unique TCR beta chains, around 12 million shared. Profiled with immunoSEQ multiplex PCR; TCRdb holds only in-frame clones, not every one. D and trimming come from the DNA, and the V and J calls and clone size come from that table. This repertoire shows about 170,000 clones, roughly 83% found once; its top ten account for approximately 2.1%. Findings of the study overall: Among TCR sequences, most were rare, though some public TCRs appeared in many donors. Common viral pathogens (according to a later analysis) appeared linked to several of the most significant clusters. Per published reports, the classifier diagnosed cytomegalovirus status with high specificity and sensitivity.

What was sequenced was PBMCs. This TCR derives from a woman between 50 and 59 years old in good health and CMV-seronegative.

In DNA form, the CDR3 reads TGTGCCAGCAGACTCATCGGACTAGCGGGAGTATGGCCCCATGAGCAGTTCTTC. Translated: CASRLIGLAGVWPHEQFF. The genes are TRBV27 and TRBJ2-1; 13 positions agree with TRBD2. The CDR3 is made up of 18 amino acids. The germline gives CDR1 MNHEY, CDR2 SMNVEV (reference sequence). The J segment lost 8 bases and the V segment lost 6 bases, leaving 16 bases of the junction unmatched.